This T cell receptor beta chain was recorded in a study of regulatory T cells in long-lasting Graves disease. Overall study findings and caveats: Repertoires from persistent disease leaned toward TRBV28, TRBJ1-2 and TRBJ2-5.

Germline V gene data show CDR1 as LGHNT and CDR2 as FRNRAP. V was shortened by 3 bases and J by 8 bases, with 4 bases between the two germline ends. The CDR3 loop spans 11 amino acids. Time point described: newly diagnosed GD, antithyroid drugs for less than 3 months. Making the TCR library involved RNA that had been extracted from PBMCs. The authors built TCR beta libraries using iRepertoire HTBI primers and Arm-PCR of CDR3 regions. TCRdb ran MiXCR on the multiplex PCR reads and lists one entry per CDR3 protein. This sample yields around 250,000 distinct CDR3 sequences, of which about 17% are seen a single time; about 14% belongs to the top ten. This clonotype has ten or more counts. Its specificity is unknown. This same sample was also taken into another study, of T cells in Graves' hyperthyroidism and ophthalmopathy.

Material: peripheral blood mononuclear cells (PBMCs), obtained at new diagnosis, from a patient treated with antithyroid drugs. The receptor was isolated from a woman aged 25 to 45 with Graves disease. This sequence joins TRBV12-5 and TRBJ1-4; D gene unclear. Written as DNA, the CDR3 is TGTGCTAGTGGTTTCGCGGAAAAACTGTTTTTT. It translates to CASGFAEKLFF.